The 2 T cell receptor beta chains listed next were all sequenced from one sample in a study of T cell repertoires in cytomegalovirus infection. MiXCR was run by TCRdb on the reads, yielding one entry per CDR3 protein. Counted here are about a million distinct CDR3 sequences, 30% to 40% occurring once; the ten biggest clones make up about an eighth. For these TCRs, the target antigens are not known. The material was cultured CD8+ T cells from PBMCs, obtained from culture after CMV antigen stimulation. Every receptor here comes from a human donor in good health (CMV status not recorded). Some clones in this sample may be carry-over from other donors' samples.

The chain joins TRBV7-6 to TRBJ1-2; 10 bases match TRBD1. Germline V gene sequence: CDR1 SGHVS, CDR2 FNYEAQ. V was pared by 0 bases and J by 4 bases, with 20 bases of the junction left unmatched. The CDR3 loop spans 21 amino acids. CDR3 sequence reads: CASSLAPTDPTGGGFGYGYTF. CDR3 in DNA: TGTGCCAGCAGCTTAGCCCCCACGGACCCGACAGGGGGCGGCTTTGGCTATGGCTACACCTTC.

The CDR3 DNA is TGTGCCAGCAGCTGGGAGGGGCCCTCCTACGAGCAGTACTTC. This sequence encodes CASSWEGPSYEQYF. The chain couples TRBV7-9 to TRBJ2-7, with 7 bases that match TRBD2. Germline CDR1 reads SEHNR; CDR2 reads FQNEAQ (reference sequence). The CDR3 runs to 14 residues. J was trimmed by 0 bases and V by 4 bases; bases with no gene match: 3.